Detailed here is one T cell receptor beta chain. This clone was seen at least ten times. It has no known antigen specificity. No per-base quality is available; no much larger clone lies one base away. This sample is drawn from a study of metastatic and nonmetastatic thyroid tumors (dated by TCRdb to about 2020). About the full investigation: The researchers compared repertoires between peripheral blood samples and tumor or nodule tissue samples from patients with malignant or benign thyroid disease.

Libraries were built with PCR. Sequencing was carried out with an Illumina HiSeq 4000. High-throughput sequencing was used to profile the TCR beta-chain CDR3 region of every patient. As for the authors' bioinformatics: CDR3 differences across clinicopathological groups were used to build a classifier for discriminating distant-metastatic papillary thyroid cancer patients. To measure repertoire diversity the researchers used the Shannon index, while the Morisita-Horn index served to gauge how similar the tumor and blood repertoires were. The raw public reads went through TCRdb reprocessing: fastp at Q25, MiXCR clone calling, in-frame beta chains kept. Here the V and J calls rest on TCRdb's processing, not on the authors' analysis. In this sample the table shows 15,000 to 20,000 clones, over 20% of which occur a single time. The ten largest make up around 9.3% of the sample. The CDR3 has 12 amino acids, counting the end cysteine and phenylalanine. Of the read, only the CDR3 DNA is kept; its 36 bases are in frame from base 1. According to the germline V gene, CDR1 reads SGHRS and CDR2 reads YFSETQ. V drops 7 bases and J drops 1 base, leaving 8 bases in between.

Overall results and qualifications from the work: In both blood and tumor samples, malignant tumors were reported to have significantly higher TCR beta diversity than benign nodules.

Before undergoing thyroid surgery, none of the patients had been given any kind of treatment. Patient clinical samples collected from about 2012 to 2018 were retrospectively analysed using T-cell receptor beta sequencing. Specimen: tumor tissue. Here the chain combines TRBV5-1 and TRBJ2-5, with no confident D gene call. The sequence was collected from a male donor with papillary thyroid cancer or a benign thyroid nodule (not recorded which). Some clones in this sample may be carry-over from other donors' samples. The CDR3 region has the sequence CASYDVQETQYF. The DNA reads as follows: TGCGCCAGCTATGACGTCCAAGAGACCCAGTACTTC. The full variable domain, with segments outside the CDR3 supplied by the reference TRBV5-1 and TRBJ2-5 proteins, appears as KAGVTQTPRYLIKTRGQQVTLSCSPISGHRSVSWYQQTPGQGLQFLFEYFSETQRNKGNFPGRFSGRQFSNSRSEMNVSTLELGDSALYLCASYDVQETQYFGPGTRLLVL.